This TCR beta chain was identified in a study of T cell responses to AZD1222 COVID-19 vaccine. TCRdb keeps only in-frame clones here, not all; method: immunoSEQ multiplex PCR. The data hold 200,000 or so clones, with more than 75% observed a single time. Germline V gene data show CDR1 as LNHDA and CDR2 as SQIVND (reference sequence). The CDR3 totals 16 residues. V gave up 3 bases and J gave up 4 bases, with 16 bases separating them. Overall study results and limits: Vaccine-associated CD4 TCRs ranged over spike, dominating at 160-218 and 743-854. White British people made up most donors, females outnumbered males, and clonal diversity was possibly underestimated.

As to this clone: Its specificity is unknown.

This specimen was peripheral blood, taken on day 0 of MenACWY control vaccination. The sequence came from an adult in good health. The chain carries TRBV19 and TRBJ1-3, with D hard to call. CDR3 in DNA: TGTGCCAGTAGTATCGTCCCTAACCCGGGAGGAAACACCATATATTTT. This codes for CASSIVPNPGGNTIYF.